A single sample is the source of the 12 T cell receptor beta chains below, sequenced in a study of response to subunit inactivated influenza vaccine. TCRdb called the RT-PCR reads again in MiXCR, with one record for every CDR3 protein. Of hundreds of thousands of distinct CDR3 sequences listed, roughly 20% were seen once; the top ten hold about a tenth. Sequenced here: PBMCs from blood, sampled about 5 days after vaccination. These receptors came from a man aged 45-65 years who received an inactivated influenza vaccine.

The gene calls are TRBV29-1 and TRBJ1-1; no clear D gene. Trimming cost V 4 bases and J 3 bases, with 9 bases left between them. CDR1 and CDR2 (germline): SQVTM, ANQGSEA. The CDR3 runs 12 residues. In nucleotides, the CDR3 is TGCAGCGTTGGTTACAGCGACACTGAAGCTTTCTTT. This codes for CSVGYSDTEAFF.

The chain links TRBV4-2 to TRBJ2-3; D not certain. The CDR3 sequence is 15 residues long. V dropped 1 base and J dropped 2 bases, with 10 bases sitting between them. Germline V gene sequence: CDR1 LGHNA, CDR2 YNFKEQ. The CDR3: CASSQGGGPTDTQYF. CDR3 in DNA: TGTGCCAGCAGCCAAGGAGGCGGCCCCACAGATACGCAGTATTTT.

This clonotype was counted between two and nine times. The chain links TRBV27 to TRBJ2-7, with 7 bases matching TRBD1. Germline V lookup: CDR1 MNHEY, CDR2 SMNVEV (reference sequence). The CDR3 covers 14 residues. The V and J ends lost 3 bases and 3 bases, in that order; junction bases with no gene match: 5. CDR3 sequence: CASSFGDRYYEQYF. DNA for the CDR3: TGTGCCAGCAGTTTTGGGGACAGATACTACGAGCAGTACTTC.

This chain connects TRBV7-3 to TRBJ2-5; no firm D call. Germline-derived CDR1 and CDR2 are SGHTA and FQGTGA. CDR3 length: 14 residues. Trimming left V 5 bases short and J 1 base short, with 11 bases between. CDR3 region: CASSEKGGQETQYF. CDR3 DNA sequence: TGTGCCAGCAGCGAAAAGGGTGGCCAAGAGACCCAGTACTTC.

This clonotype was detected ten times or more. This chain links TRBV29-1 with TRBJ2-7; TRBD2 matches 12 bases. Germline lookup yields CDR1 SQVTM and CDR2 ANQGSEA. The V segment lost 5 bases and the J segment 2 bases; nucleotides outside the gene matches: 1. The CDR3 totals 13 residues. CDR3 in DNA: TGCAGCGTTCGGACTAGCGGGACCTACGAGCAGTACTTC. Its translation is CSVRTSGTYEQYF.

This clonotype has a handful of counts. Written as DNA, the CDR3 is TGTGCCACCGGTAGCGGGGGTAATACGCAGTATTTT. Translated: CATGSGGNTQYF. V is TRBV15 and J is TRBJ2-3; TRBD2 aligns across 9 bases. The CDR3 runs to 12 residues. Germline CDR1 reads LNHNV; CDR2 reads YYDKDF (reference sequence). The junction had 4 bases not matched to a gene; V was cut back by 8 bases and J by 7 bases.

The chain recombines TRBV21-1 with TRBJ2-7; the table names TRBD1, a call not compared with the DNA. TRBV21-1 is termed a pseudogene. The CDR3 covers 15 residues. The CDR3 loop is CASSGRDKETYEQYF. Here the CDR3 DNA reads TGTGCCAGCAGCGGCCGGGACAAGGAAACCTACGAGCAGTACTTC.

The rearrangement links TRBV27 to TRBJ2-3, with 7 bases matching TRBD1. CDR1 is MNHEY, CDR2 SMNVEV, per germline (reference sequence). V was pared by 2 bases and J by 2 bases, with 4 bases of the junction left unmatched. CDR3 length: 15 residues. The CDR3, as DNA: TGTGCCAGCAGTTTAGGCAGGGGGACCACAGATACGCAGTATTTT. Its translation is CASSLGRGTTDTQYF.

The chain carries TRBV7-6 and TRBJ2-7, with 10 bases fitting TRBD1. Unmatched junction bases numbered 8, after V lost 1 base and J lost 5 bases. The germline gives CDR1 SGHVS, CDR2 FNYEAQ. CDR3 length: 16 residues. CDR3 sequence: CASSLDATGGRNEQYF. The CDR3, as DNA: TGTGCCAGCAGCTTAGATGCGACAGGGGGCCGAAACGAGCAGTACTTC.

The chain has TRBV7-2 and TRBJ1-1; TRBD1 agrees at 10 bases. The germline V gene encodes CDR1 SGHTA and CDR2 FQGNSA. CDR3 length equals 12 residues. The J segment lost 11 bases and the V segment lost 3 bases, leaving 3 bases of the junction unmatched. In DNA form, the CDR3 reads TGTGCCAGCAGCTTGGACAGGGGGACGGCTTTCTTT. Amino acids: CASSLDRGTAFF. The whole variable domain, filled in from reference TRBV7-2 and TRBJ1-1, reads GAGVSQSPSNKVTEKGKDVELRCDPISGHTALYWYRQSLGQGLEFLIYFQGNSAPDKSGLPSDRFSAERTGGSVSTLTIQRTQQEDSAVYLCASSLDRGTAFFGQGTRLTVV.

V and J are TRBV5-1 and TRBJ1-6; possible D gene TRBD1, 5 bases. This CDR3 contains 14 residues. Germline CDR1 is SGHRS and CDR2 is YFSETQ. Trimming took off 3 bases at V and 8 bases at J, with 12 bases between the two ends. CDR3 region: CASSSGPADSPLHF. In DNA form, the CDR3 reads TGCGCCAGCAGCTCGGGGCCGGCGGATTCACCCCTCCACTTT.

In its sample, this clonotype was seen many times. The rearrangement joins TRBV7-8 to TRBJ2-1; 11 bases match TRBD1. Germline-derived CDR1 and CDR2 are SGHVS and FQNEAQ. V dropped 5 bases and J dropped 2; count of bases not matched to a gene: 8. The CDR3 runs 17 residues. The CDR3 sequence: CASSTPPGQGAYNEQFF. The CDR3 DNA sequence: TGTGCCAGCAGCACTCCACCGGGACAGGGGGCCTACAATGAGCAGTTCTTC.